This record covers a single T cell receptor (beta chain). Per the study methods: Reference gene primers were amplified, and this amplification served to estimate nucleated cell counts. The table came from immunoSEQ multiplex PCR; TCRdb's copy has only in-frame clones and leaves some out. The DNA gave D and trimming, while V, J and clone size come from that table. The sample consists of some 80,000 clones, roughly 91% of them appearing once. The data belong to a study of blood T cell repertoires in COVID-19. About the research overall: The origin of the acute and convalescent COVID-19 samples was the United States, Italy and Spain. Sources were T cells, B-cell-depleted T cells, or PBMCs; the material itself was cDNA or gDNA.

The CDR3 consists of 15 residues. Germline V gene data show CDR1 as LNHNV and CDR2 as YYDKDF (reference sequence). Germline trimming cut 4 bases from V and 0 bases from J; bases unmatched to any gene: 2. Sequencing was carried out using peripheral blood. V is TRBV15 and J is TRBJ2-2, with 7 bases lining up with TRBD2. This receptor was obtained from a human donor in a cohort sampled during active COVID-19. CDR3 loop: CATSMSGTNTGELFF. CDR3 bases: TGTGCCACCAGCATGAGCGGGACGAACACCGGGGAGCTGTTTTTT.